This T cell receptor beta chain was identified in a study of shared clonotypes between healthy human individuals. From germline, CDR1 is SGHNT and CDR2 YYREEE (reference sequence). This CDR3 has 13 amino acids. Trimming removed 4 bases from V and 8 bases from J, with 15 bases in between. Libraries were prepared by immunoSEQ multiplex PCR; TCRdb keeps only in-frame clonotypes and omits some of them. Of approximately 2,300,000 clones in the sample, just under 95% are singletons; the top ten hold around 0.4%. Those who donated, Caucasian adults without exception, all lived in Nashville, Tennessee. This clonotype originated in a man younger than 30 in good health. Some clones in this sample may be carry-over from other donors' samples. The source material was naive CD4+ T cells from PBMCs. Subset meaning: CD45RA+ positively selected. This chain links TRBV5-4 with TRBJ1-2; no clear D gene. The CDR3 protein is CASSQAPIWGYTF. CDR3 in DNA: TGTGCCAGCAGCCAGGCCCCGATTTGGGGCTACACCTTC.